This TCR beta chain was identified during a study of T-cell reconstitution after alpha-beta-depleted transplantation in children. Study observations and caveats: Several hundred graft clones that had expanded were reportedly the source of alpha-beta T cells about two months after transplant. Day-60 TCRbeta diversity that was high in some patients was derived from surviving recipient T cells and thymic progenitors. Newly generated T cells supplied most T-cell counts and diversity one year post-transplant.

To note about this clonotype: Its antigen remains unidentified.

The TCRbeta library was prepared with unique molecular identifiers. TCRdb itself ran the PCR reads through MiXCR, one entry per CDR3 protein. Among a few hundred thousand distinct CDR3 sequences listed, roughly a quarter were seen once. The source is a boy in the first two years of life with Wiskott-Aldrich syndrome, due to receive a stem cell transplant. The specimen was PBMCs, collected before TCRalphabeta/CD19-depleted stem cell transplant.

The CDR3: CASSTHYWTEREGAGELFF. In DNA, the CDR3 is TGTGCCAGCAGCACACATTACTGGACCGAGCGGGAGGGCGCCGGGGAGCTGTTTTTT. This chain uses TRBV27 with TRBJ2-2; 10 bases align to TRBD2. The V gene end was trimmed by 6 bases and the J gene end by 6 bases; junction bases not matched to a gene: 19. Germline CDR1 and CDR2: MNHEY and SMNVEV (reference sequence). This CDR3 is 19 amino acids long.